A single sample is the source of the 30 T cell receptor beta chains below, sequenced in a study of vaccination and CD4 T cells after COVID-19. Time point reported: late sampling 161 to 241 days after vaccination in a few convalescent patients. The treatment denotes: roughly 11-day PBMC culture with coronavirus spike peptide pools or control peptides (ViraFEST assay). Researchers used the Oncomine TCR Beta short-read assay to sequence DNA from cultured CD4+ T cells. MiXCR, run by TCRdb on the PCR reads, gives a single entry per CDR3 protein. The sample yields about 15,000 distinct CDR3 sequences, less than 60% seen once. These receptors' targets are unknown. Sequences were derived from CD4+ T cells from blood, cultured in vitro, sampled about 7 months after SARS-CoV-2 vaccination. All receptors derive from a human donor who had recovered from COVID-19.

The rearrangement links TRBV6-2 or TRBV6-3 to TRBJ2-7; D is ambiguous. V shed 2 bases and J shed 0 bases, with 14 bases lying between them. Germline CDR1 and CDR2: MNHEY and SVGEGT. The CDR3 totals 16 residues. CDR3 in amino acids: CASSYVSGTFSYEQYF. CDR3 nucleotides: TGTGCCAGCAGTTACGTGTCAGGAACCTTCTCCTACGAGCAGTACTTC.

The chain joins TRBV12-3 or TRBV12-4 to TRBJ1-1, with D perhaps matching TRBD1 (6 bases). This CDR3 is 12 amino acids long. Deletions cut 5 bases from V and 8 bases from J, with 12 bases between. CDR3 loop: CASSIDDREAFF. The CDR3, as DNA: TGTGCCAGCAGTATAGACGACAGGGAAGCTTTCTTT.

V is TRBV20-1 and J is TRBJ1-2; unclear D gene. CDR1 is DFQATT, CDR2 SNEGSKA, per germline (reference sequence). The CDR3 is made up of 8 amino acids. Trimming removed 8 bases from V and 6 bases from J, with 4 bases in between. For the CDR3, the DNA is TGCAGTTCAGATGGCTACACCTTC. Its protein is CSSDGYTF.

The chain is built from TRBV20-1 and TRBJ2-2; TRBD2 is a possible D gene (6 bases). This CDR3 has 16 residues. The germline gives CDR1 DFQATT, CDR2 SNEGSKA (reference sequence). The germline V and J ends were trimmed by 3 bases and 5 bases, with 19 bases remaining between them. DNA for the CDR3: TGCAGTGCTAGTCCCCTAGCCATGGGGGGAACCGGGGAGCTGTTTTTT. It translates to CSASPLAMGGTGELFF.

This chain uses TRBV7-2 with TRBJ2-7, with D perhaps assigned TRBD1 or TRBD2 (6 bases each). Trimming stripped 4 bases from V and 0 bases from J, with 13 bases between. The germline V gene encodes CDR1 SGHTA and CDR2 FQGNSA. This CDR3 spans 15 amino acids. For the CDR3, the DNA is TGTGCCAGCAGCTGGCAAGGGGGGAGCTCCTACGAGCAGTACTTC. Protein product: CASSWQGGSSYEQYF.

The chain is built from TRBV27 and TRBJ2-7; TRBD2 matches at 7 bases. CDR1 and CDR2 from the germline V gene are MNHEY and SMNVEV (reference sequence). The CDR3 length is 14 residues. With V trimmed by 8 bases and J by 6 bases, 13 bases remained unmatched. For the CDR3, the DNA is TGTGCCAGCCGACGGGCGGGGGATGCACCCGAGCAGTACTTC. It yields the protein CASRRAGDAPEQYF.

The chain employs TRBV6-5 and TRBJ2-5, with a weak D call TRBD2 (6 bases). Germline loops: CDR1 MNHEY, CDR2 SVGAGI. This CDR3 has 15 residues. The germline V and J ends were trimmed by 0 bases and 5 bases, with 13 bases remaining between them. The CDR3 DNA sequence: TGTGCCAGCAGTTACTCGCAAACCGCGGGGGAGACCCAGTACTTC. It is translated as CASSYSQTAGETQYF.

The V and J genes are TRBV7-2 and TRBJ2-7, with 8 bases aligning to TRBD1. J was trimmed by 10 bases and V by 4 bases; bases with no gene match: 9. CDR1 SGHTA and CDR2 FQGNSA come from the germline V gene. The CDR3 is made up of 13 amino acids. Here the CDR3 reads CASSSDRGGAQYF. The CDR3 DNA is TGTGCCAGCAGCTCAGACAGGGGTGGGGCACAGTACTTC.

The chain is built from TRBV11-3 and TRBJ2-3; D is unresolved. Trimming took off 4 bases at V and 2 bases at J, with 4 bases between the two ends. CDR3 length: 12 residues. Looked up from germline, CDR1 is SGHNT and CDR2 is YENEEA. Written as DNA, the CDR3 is TGTGCCAGCAGCTACCACACAGATACGCAGTATTTT. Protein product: CASSYHTDTQYF.

The CDR3: CASSPLLTTDTQYF. The CDR3 DNA reads TGTGCCAGCAGCCCACTGCTCACCACAGATACGCAGTATTTT. The J gene is TRBJ2-3, the V gene TRBV7-6; D gene ambiguous. V was trimmed by 5 bases and J by 2 bases, leaving 11 bases between them. In germline, CDR1 is SGHVS, CDR2 FNYEAQ. The CDR3 runs 14 residues. Supplemented by reference TRBV7-6 and TRBJ2-3, the full variable domain reads GAGVSQSPRYKVTKRGQDVALRCDPISGHVSLYWYRQALGQGPEFLTYFNYEAQQDKSGLPNDRFSAERPEGSISTLTIQRTEQRDSAMYRCASSPLLTTDTQYFGPGTRLTVL.

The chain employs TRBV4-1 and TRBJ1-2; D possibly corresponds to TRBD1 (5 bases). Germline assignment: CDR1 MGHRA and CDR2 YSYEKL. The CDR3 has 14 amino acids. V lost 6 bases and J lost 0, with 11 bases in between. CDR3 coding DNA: TGCGCCAGCAGAAAGACAGCTACTAACTATGGCTACACCTTC. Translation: CASRKTATNYGYTF.

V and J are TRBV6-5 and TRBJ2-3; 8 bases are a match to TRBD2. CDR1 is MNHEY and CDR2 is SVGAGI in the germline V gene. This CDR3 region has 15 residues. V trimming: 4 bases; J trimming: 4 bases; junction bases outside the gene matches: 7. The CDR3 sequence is CASSFSGNGADTQYF. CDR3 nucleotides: TGTGCCAGCAGTTTTAGCGGGAACGGCGCAGATACGCAGTATTTT.

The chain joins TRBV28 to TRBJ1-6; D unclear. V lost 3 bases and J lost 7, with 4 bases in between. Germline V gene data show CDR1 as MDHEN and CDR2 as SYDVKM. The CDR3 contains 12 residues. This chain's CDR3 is CASSFTNSPLHF. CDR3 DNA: TGTGCCAGCAGTTTCACGAATTCACCCCTCCACTTT.

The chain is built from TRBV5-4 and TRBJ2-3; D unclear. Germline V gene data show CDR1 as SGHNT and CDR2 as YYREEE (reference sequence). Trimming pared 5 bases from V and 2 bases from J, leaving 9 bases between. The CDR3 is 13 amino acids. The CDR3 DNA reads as TGTGCCAGCAGTAGGCCCCCCACAGATACGCAGTATTTT. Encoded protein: CASSRPPTDTQYF.

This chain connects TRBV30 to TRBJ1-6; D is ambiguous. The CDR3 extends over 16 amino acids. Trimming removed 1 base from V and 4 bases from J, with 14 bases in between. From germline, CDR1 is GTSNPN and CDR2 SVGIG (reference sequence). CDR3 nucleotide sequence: TGTGCCTGGAGTGCTTGGGCAGACTCATATAATTCACCCCTCCACTTT. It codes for CAWSAWADSYNSPLHF.

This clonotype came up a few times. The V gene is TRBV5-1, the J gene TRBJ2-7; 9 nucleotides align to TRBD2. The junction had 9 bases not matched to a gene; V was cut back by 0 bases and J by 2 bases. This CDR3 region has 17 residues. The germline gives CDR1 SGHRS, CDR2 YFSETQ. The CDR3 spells CASSLGSGAGGPYEQYF. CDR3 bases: TGCGCCAGCAGCTTGGGGTCTGGGGCGGGAGGGCCCTACGAGCAGTACTTC. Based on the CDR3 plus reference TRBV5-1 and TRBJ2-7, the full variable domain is KAGVTQTPRYLIKTRGQQVTLSCSPISGHRSVSWYQQTPGQGLQFLFEYFSETQRNKGNFPGRFSGRQFSNSRSEMNVSTLELGDSALYLCASSLGSGAGGPYEQYFGPGTRLTVT.

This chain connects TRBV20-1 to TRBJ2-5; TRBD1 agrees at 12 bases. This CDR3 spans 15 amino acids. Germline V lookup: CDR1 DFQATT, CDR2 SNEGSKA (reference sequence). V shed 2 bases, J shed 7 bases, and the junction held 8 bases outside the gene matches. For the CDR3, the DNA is TGCAGTGCTAGAACCCCGGGACAGGGGGCAGGGACCCAGTACTTC. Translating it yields CSARTPGQGAGTQYF.

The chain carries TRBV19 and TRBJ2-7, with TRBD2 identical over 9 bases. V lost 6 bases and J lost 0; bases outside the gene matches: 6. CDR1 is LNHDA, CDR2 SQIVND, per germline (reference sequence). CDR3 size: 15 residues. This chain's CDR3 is CASRKAGGSSYEQYF. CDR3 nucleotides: TGTGCCAGTAGAAAAGCGGGAGGCTCCTCCTACGAGCAGTACTTC.

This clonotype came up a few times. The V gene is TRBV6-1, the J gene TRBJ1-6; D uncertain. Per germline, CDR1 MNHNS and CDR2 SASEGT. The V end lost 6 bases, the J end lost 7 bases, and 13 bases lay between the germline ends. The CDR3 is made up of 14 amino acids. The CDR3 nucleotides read TGTGCCAGCAGGCCCGACGGCTCAAATTCACCCCTCCACTTT. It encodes CASRPDGSNSPLHF.

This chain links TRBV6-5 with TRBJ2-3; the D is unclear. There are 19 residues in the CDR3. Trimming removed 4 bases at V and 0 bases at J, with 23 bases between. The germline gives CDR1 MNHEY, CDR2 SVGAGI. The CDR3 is CASSSPHLGLPASTDTQYF. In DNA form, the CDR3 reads TGTGCCAGCAGTTCCCCTCATCTAGGCCTACCGGCTAGCACAGATACGCAGTATTTT.

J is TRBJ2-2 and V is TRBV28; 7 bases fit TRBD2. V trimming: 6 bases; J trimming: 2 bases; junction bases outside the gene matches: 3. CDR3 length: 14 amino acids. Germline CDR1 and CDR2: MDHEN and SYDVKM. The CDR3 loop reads CASSRGDNTGELFF. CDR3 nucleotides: TGTGCCAGCAGCCGGGGGGATAACACCGGGGAGCTGTTTTTT.

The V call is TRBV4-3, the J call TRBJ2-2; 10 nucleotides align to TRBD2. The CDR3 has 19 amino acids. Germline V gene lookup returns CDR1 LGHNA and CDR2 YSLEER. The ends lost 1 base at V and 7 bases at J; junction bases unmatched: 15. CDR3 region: CASSQARVQREGHSGELFF. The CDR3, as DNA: TGCGCCAGCAGCCAAGCCCGCGTCCAGCGGGAGGGCCATAGCGGGGAGCTGTTTTTT.

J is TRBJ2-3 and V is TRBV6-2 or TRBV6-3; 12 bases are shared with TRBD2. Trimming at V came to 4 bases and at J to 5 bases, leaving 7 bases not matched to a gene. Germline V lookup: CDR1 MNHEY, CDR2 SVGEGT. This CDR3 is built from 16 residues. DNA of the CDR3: TGTGCCAGCAGTTGGCGCCTAGCGGGAGGGATAGATACGCAGTATTTT. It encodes CASSWRLAGGIDTQYF.

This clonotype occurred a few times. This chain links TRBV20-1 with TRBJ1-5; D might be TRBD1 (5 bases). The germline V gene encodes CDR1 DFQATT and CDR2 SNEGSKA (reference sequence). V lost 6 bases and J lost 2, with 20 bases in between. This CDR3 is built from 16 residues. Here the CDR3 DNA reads TGCAGTGCCACCGGGGGGGAAGGTTATGGCAATCAGCCCCAGCATTTT. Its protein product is CSATGGEGYGNQPQHF.

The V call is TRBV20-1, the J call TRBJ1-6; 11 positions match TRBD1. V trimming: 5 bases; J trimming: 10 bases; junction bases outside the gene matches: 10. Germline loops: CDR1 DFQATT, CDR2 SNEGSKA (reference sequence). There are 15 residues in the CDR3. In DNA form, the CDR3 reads TGCAGTGCTGGACTCCCGGGACAGGGGGACTCACCCCTCCACTTT. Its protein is CSAGLPGQGDSPLHF.

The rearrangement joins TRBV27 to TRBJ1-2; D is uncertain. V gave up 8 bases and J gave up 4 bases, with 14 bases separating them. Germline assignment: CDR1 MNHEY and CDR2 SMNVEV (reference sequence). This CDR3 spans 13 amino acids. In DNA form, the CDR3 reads TGTGCCAGCGGGATACTGGGCATCTATGGCTACACCTTC. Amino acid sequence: CASGILGIYGYTF.

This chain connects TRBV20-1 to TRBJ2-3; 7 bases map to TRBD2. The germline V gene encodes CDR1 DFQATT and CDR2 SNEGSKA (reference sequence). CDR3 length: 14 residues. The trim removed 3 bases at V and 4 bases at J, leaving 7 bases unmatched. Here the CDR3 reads CSASKRGGPDTQYF. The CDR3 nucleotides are TGCAGTGCTAGTAAGCGGGGCGGGCCAGATACGCAGTATTTT.

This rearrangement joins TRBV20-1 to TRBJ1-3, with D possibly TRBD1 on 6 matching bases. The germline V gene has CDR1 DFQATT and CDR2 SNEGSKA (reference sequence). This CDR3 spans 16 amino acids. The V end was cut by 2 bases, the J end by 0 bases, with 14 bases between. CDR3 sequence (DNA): TGCAGTGCTAGAAGGGGAGCAGGGGACTCTGGAAACACCATATATTTT. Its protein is CSARRGAGDSGNTIYF.

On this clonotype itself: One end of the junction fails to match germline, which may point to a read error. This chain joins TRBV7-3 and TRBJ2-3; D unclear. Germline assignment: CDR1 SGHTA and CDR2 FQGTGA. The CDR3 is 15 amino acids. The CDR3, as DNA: TGTGCCAGCAGTTTAATACCTGCCAGCACAGATACGCAGTATTTT. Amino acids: CASSLIPASTDTQYF.

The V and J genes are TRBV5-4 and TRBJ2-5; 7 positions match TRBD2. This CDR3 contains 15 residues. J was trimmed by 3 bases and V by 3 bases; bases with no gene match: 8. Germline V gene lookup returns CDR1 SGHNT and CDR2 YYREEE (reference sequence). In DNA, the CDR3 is TGTGCCAGCAGCTACCGCGTTGCGGGGGAAGAGACCCAGTACTTC. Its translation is CASSYRVAGEETQYF.